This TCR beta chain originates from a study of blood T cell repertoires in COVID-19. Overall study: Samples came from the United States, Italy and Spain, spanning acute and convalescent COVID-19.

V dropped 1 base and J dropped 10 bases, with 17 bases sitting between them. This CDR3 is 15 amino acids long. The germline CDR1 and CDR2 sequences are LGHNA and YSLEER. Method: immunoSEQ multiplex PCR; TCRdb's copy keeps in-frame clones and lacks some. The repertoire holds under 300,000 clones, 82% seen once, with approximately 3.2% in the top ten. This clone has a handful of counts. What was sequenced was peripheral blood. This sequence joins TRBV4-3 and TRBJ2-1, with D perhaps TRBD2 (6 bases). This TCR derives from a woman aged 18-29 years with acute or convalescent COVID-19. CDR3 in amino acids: CASSQADLNGLEQFF. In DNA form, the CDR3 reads TGCGCCAGCAGCCAAGCCGACCTTAACGGACTAGAGCAGTTCTTC.